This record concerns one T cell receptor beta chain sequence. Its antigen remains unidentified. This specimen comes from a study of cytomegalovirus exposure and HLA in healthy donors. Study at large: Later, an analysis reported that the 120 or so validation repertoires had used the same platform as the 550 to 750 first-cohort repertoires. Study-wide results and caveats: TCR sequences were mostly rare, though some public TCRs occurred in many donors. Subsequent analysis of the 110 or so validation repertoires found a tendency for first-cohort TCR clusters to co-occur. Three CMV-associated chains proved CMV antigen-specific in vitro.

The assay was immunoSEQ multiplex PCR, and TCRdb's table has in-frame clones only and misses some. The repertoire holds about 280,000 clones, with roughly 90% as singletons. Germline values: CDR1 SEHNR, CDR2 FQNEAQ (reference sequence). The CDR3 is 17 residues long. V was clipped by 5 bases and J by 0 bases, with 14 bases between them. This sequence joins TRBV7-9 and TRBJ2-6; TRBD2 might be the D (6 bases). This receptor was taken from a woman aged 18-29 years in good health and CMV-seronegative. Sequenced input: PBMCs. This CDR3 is CASSRGTLASGANVLTF. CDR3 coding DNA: TGTGCCAGCAGCCGCGGGACGCTGGCCTCTGGGGCCAACGTCCTGACTTTC.